What follows are 10 T cell receptor beta chains derived from one specimen sequenced in a study of blood T cell repertoires in COVID-19. Libraries were prepared by immunoSEQ multiplex PCR; TCRdb keeps only in-frame clonotypes and omits some of them. Counted here are under 60,000 clones, less than 90% occurring once; the ten biggest clones make up more than 8.5%. Sequencing was done on a sample of peripheral blood. The receptor set was obtained from a human donor in a cohort sampled during active COVID-19.

The J gene is TRBJ2-5, the V gene TRBV5-1; 8 bases match TRBD1. The V segment lost 1 base and the J segment 5 bases; nucleotides outside the gene matches: 4. This CDR3 contains 14 residues. CDR1 and CDR2 (germline): SGHRS, YFSETQ. CDR3 loop: CASSLLTGGETQYF. The CDR3, as DNA: TGCGCCAGCAGCTTGCTAACAGGGGGGGAGACCCAGTACTTC.

About this clone: Other DNA sequences in this sample translate to the same CDR3. V usage is TRBV28 and J usage is TRBJ2-5; tentatively, D is TRBD2 (5 bases). The CDR3 has 13 residues. Germline assignment: CDR1 MDHEN and CDR2 SYDVKM. V lost 3 bases to trimming and J lost 4 bases, with 9 bases between them. The CDR3 reads CASSLGGRETQYF. The CDR3 DNA reads TGTGCCAGCAGTTTGGGTGGGAGAGAGACCCAGTACTTC.

The chain employs TRBV5-6 and TRBJ1-6, with 8 bases lining up with TRBD1. The CDR3 is 16 residues long. V gave up 0 bases and J gave up 7 bases; unmatched junction bases: 6. Germline lookup yields CDR1 SGHDT and CDR2 YYEEEE. The DNA for the CDR3 is TGTGCCAGCAGCTTGGTGGCCCAGGGGGCCAATTCACCCCTCCACTTT. Protein sequence: CASSLVAQGANSPLHF.

Only a few counts were recorded for this clone. V usage is TRBV7-2 and J usage is TRBJ2-3; D is uncertain. V lost 3 bases and J lost 1, with 8 bases in between. There are 14 residues in the CDR3. The germline V gene has CDR1 SGHTA and CDR2 FQGNSA. For the CDR3, the DNA is TGTGCCAGCAGCTTGTTGGCCCGCACAGATACGCAGTATTTT. The encoded protein is CASSLLARTDTQYF.

In DNA, the CDR3 is TGTGCCAGCAGCCAATTAGGGGCAGATGGCTACACCTTC. Amino acid sequence: CASSQLGADGYTF. The chain has TRBV4-2 and TRBJ1-2; TRBD1 might be the D (5 bases). CDR3 size: 13 residues. The ends were cut back, 2 bases at V and 6 bases at J, with 10 bases in the middle. CDR1 and CDR2 from the germline V gene are LGHNA and YNFKEQ.

The V call is TRBV19, the J call TRBJ2-7; 12 positions agree with TRBD2. Trimming at V came to 5 bases and at J to 6 bases, leaving 8 bases not matched to a gene. The V gene's germline CDR1 is LNHDA and CDR2 SQIVND (reference sequence). There are 15 residues in the CDR3. CDR3 sequence: CASSFLAGGAGEQYF. The DNA of the CDR3 is TGTGCCAGTAGTTTCCTAGCGGGAGGGGCGGGCGAGCAGTACTTC.

V usage is TRBV5-5 and J usage is TRBJ1-5; 10 nucleotides match TRBD1. The V and J ends lost 4 bases and 2 bases, in that order; junction bases with no gene match: 18. The CDR3 sequence is 20 residues long. Germline V gives CDR1 SGHKS, CDR2 YYEKEE (reference sequence). In DNA, the CDR3 is TGTGCCAGCAGCCGTGAATTGGGTGGGACAGGGGAAGAAGGCAATCAGCCCCAGCATTTT. Its translation is CASSRELGGTGEEGNQPQHF.

The chain combines TRBV24-1 with TRBJ1-5, with a weak D call TRBD1 (5 bases). The CDR3 runs 14 residues. Germline V gene data show CDR1 as KGHDR and CDR2 as SFDVKD. V shed 7 bases and J shed 1 base, with 10 bases lying between them. CDR3 residues: CATSDRQSNQPQHF. The CDR3 region has the DNA TGTGCCACCAGCGATCGACAGAGCAATCAGCCCCAGCATTTT.

The V call is TRBV7-2, the J call TRBJ2-5; possibly TRBD1 for D (6 bases). Germline V gene sequence: CDR1 SGHTA, CDR2 FQGNSA. The CDR3 is 13 amino acids. Deletions cut 7 bases from V and 2 bases from J, with 11 bases between. The CDR3 region is CASTLDSQETQYF. Written as DNA, the CDR3 is TGTGCCAGCACCCTGGACAGTCAAGAGACCCAGTACTTC.

The chain employs TRBV11-2 and TRBJ2-7; TRBD2 aligns across 7 bases. Per the germline V gene, CDR1 is SGHAT and CDR2 is FQNNGV. Trimming at V came to 10 bases and at J to 2 bases, leaving 11 bases not matched to a gene. This CDR3 is built from 14 residues. The CDR3 reads CATTKLAFPYEQYF. The CDR3 DNA reads as TGTGCCACCACAAAACTAGCGTTTCCCTACGAGCAGTACTTC.